The 11 T cell receptor beta chains presented below share a single source sample, sequenced in a study of cytomegalovirus exposure and HLA in healthy donors. PCR was performed using 60 Vbeta and 13 Jbeta primers. The protocol was immunoSEQ multiplex PCR, while the TCRdb copy is restricted to in-frame clones and leaves out a portion. This table holds some 160,000 clones, around 77% found once. Sequencing used PBMCs. The receptors were gathered from a woman in her twenties or thirties in good health and CMV-seronegative.

The chain carries TRBV7-8 and TRBJ1-5, with 8 nucleotides matching TRBD1. The germline V gene has CDR1 SGHVS and CDR2 FQNEAQ. Germline trimming cut 3 bases from V and 1 base from J; bases unmatched to any gene: 5. The CDR3 is 16 residues long. CDR3 amino acids: CASSFRTGPSNQPQHF. The CDR3 DNA sequence: TGTGCCAGCAGCTTCCGGACAGGGCCGAGCAATCAGCCCCAGCATTTT.

This chain's CDR3 is CSAGGEPGVPITF. In DNA, the CDR3 is TGCAGCGCTGGGGGAGAGCCGGGGGTTCCTATCACCTTC. The chain couples TRBV29-1 to TRBJ1-2, with D possibly being TRBD1 (5 bases). Germline V lookup: CDR1 SQVTM, CDR2 ANQGSEA. Trimming pared 7 bases from V and 13 bases from J, leaving 25 bases between. CDR3 length: 13 amino acids. Full variable domain (outside the CDR3, taken from reference TRBV29-1 and TRBJ1-2): SAVISQKPSRDICQRGTSLTIQCQVDSQVTMMFWYRQQPGQSLTLIATANQGSEATYESGFVIDKFPISRPNLTFSTLTVSNMSPEDSSIYLCSAGGEPGVPITFGSGTRLTVV.

This clone was counted between two and nine times. CDR3 nucleotide sequence: TGTGCCAGCAGCTTATACTATTTTCGCGGGGGGGCCGGGGGTGAGCAGTTCTTC. This codes for CASSLYYFRGGAGGEQFF. This chain connects TRBV7-6 to TRBJ2-1; 9 bases are a match to TRBD2. The CDR3 covers 18 residues. Germline V gives CDR1 SGHVS, CDR2 FNYEAQ. J lost 9 bases, V lost 2 bases, and 17 bases had no gene match. The full variable domain, its missing parts supplied by reference TRBV7-6 and TRBJ2-1, is GAGVSQSPRYKVTKRGQDVALRCDPISGHVSLYWYRQALGQGPEFLTYFNYEAQQDKSGLPNDRFSAERPEGSISTLTIQRTEQRDSAMYRCASSLYYFRGGAGGEQFFGPGTRLTVL.

The gene calls are TRBV7-2 and TRBJ2-5, with a tentative D call TRBD2 (6 bases). The germline gives CDR1 SGHTA, CDR2 FQGNSA. This CDR3 has 16 residues. Trimming stripped 3 bases from V and 4 bases from J, with 18 bases between. The CDR3 loop reads CASSFLSLASSETQYF. Written as DNA, the CDR3 is TGTGCCAGCAGCTTCCTTTCACTAGCTTCCTCAGAGACCCAGTACTTC.

As regards this clone: A much larger clone lies a single base off, so this may be a read error. This chain joins TRBV6-1 and TRBJ1-1; TRBD1 is a possible D gene (6 bases). The V and J ends lost 2 bases and 4 bases respectively, with 8 bases between them. CDR1 is MNHNS, CDR2 SASEGT, per germline. The CDR3 has 13 amino acids. The CDR3 coding sequence is TGTGCCAGCAGTGAACAGGGGACCACTGAAGCTTTCTTT. Translating gives CASSEQGTTEAFF.

Worth noting for this clone: Within the sample, other DNA sequences also encode this same CDR3. The chain carries TRBV4-2 and TRBJ2-7; TRBD2 agrees at 10 bases. The V gene's germline CDR1 is LGHNA and CDR2 YNFKEQ. The ends lost 6 bases at V and 1 base at J; junction bases unmatched: 3. This CDR3 is 14 amino acids long. The CDR3 region is CASRPSGGSYEQYF. Here the CDR3 DNA reads TGTGCCAGCAGGCCTAGCGGGGGATCCTACGAGCAGTACTTC.

V gene TRBV9 combines with J gene TRBJ2-7; TRBD2 aligns across 7 bases. V dropped 3 bases and J dropped 5; count of bases not matched to a gene: 11. The CDR3 contains 15 residues. In germline, CDR1 is SGDLS, CDR2 YYNGEE. This chain's CDR3 is CASSEVGGTVNEQYF. CDR3 DNA: TGTGCCAGCAGCGAGGTGGGGGGGACCGTGAACGAGCAGTACTTC.

The chain joins TRBV19 to TRBJ1-5; 9 nucleotides match TRBD1. The CDR3 contains 15 residues. CDR1 is LNHDA and CDR2 is SQIVND in the germline V gene (reference sequence). The ends lost 6 bases at V and 4 bases at J; junction bases unmatched: 7. For the CDR3, the DNA is TGTGCCAGTAGCCCCGGGACAGGGAAGAATCAGCCCCAGCATTTT. Amino acid sequence: CASSPGTGKNQPQHF.

This rearrangement joins TRBV4-1 to TRBJ1-1; the match to TRBD1 covers 9 bases. Germline loops: CDR1 MGHRA, CDR2 YSYEKL. Germline trimming cut 1 base from V and 11 bases from J; bases unmatched to any gene: 14. The length of the CDR3 is 16 residues. The CDR3 loop is CASSQGVGDRAIYAFF. In DNA, the CDR3 is TGCGCCAGCAGCCAAGGGGTGGGGGACAGGGCAATTTATGCTTTCTTT.

This clone appeared once. The rearrangement joins TRBV7-2 to TRBJ2-7, with D perhaps matching TRBD2 (6 bases). The CDR3 length is 14 residues. Trimming left V 2 bases short and J 2 bases short, with 10 bases between. Germline lookup yields CDR1 SGHTA and CDR2 FQGNSA. The CDR3 sequence: CASSLIGGPYEQYF. The CDR3 DNA sequence: TGTGCCAGCAGCTTAATTGGAGGGCCCTACGAGCAGTACTTC.

The CDR3 loop is CASRYGTAKAFF. CDR3 in DNA: TGTGCCAGCAGATATGGGACAGCTAAAGCTTTCTTT. The chain links TRBV6-5 to TRBJ1-1; 7 bases align to TRBD1. V dropped 6 bases and J dropped 9; count of bases not matched to a gene: 7. Germline V CDR1 and CDR2: MNHEY, SVGAGI. The CDR3 has 12 amino acids.